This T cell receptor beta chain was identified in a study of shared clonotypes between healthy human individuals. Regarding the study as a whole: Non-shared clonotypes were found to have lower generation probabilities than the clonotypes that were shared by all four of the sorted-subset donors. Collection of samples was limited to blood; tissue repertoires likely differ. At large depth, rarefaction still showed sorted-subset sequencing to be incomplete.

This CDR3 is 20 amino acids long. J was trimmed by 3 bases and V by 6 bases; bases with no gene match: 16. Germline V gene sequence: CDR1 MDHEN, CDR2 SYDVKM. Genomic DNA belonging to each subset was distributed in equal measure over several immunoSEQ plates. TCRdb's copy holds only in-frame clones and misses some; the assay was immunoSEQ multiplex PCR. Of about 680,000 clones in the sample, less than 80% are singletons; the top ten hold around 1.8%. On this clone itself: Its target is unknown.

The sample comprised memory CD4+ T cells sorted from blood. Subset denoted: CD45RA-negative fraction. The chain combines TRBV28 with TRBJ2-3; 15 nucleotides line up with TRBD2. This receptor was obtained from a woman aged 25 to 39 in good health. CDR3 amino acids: CASSSYPGLAGGPGTDTQYF. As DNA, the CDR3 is TGTGCCAGCAGCTCATATCCCGGACTAGCGGGAGGGCCGGGAACAGATACGCAGTATTTT.